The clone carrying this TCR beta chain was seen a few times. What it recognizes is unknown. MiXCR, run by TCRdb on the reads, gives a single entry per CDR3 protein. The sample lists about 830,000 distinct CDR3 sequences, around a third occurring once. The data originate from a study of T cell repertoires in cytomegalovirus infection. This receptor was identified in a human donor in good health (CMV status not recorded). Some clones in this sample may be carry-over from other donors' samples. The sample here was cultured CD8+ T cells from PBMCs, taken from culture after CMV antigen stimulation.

CDR3: CASSLLAGIQETQYF. The CDR3 coding sequence is TGTGCCAGCAGTTTACTAGCGGGCATCCAAGAGACCCAGTACTTC. V and J are TRBV27 and TRBJ2-5, with TRBD2 matching 8 bases. The CDR3 loop spans 15 amino acids. J gave up 1 base and V 2 bases, and 3 bases lay outside the gene matches. CDR1 is MNHEY and CDR2 is SMNVEV in the germline V gene (reference sequence).